The 26 T cell receptor beta chains given below trace back to one sample, sequenced in a study of cytomegalovirus exposure and HLA in healthy donors. The method was immunoSEQ multiplex PCR; TCRdb's version includes in-frame clones alone and lacks a portion of them. This table holds just under 65,000 clones, about 95% found once. Input material: PBMCs. These receptor sequences come from a woman younger than 30 in good health and CMV-seropositive.

This rearrangement joins TRBV4-1 to TRBJ2-1; TRBD2 matches 7 bases. Germline CDR1 MGHRA, CDR2 YSYEKL. V lost 1 base and J lost 12; bases outside the gene matches: 18. The CDR3 spans 17 residues. The CDR3 DNA is TGCGCCAGCAGCCAAGGTGGTTCTAGCGGATTCAATGAGAGGCAGTTCTTC. Its protein product is CASSQGGSSGFNERQFF.

This rearrangement joins TRBV28 to TRBJ1-2; no clear D gene. The CDR3 runs to 12 residues. V was pared by 2 bases and J by 8 bases, with 9 bases between. From germline, CDR1 is MDHEN and CDR2 SYDVKM. CDR3 sequence reads: CASSLNPGGYTF. The CDR3, as DNA: TGTGCCAGCAGTTTAAACCCGGGGGGCTACACCTTC.

V gene TRBV5-1 combines with J gene TRBJ2-5, with a tentative D call TRBD1 (6 bases). CDR3 size: 14 residues. Germline CDR1 and CDR2: SGHRS and YFSETQ. V was cut by 4 bases and J by 5 bases, with 15 bases left in between. CDR3 coding DNA: TGCGCCAGCAGCCGCAGAGGGGGTGACGAGACCCAGTACTTC. It translates to CASSRRGGDETQYF.

J is TRBJ1-1 and V is TRBV29-1; 9 bases agree with TRBD1. The CDR3 sequence is 14 residues long. V trimming: 5 bases; J trimming: 5 bases; junction bases outside the gene matches: 9. The V gene's germline CDR1 is SQVTM and CDR2 ANQGSEA. CDR3 amino acids: CSVNYRDRVTEAFF. The CDR3 DNA sequence: TGCAGCGTTAACTACCGGGACAGGGTTACTGAAGCTTTCTTT.

CDR3 sequence (DNA): TGTGCCAGCAGCACTAGCGGGGGAGCAGATACGCAGTATTTT. Encoded protein: CASSTSGGADTQYF. The J gene is TRBJ2-3, the V gene TRBV7-2; 11 nucleotides line up with TRBD2. V was clipped by 5 bases and J by 4 bases; unmatched bases: 2. CDR1 is SGHTA and CDR2 is FQGNSA in the germline V gene. This CDR3 is built from 14 residues.

The chain couples TRBV6-5 to TRBJ1-5; no reliable D call. Germline CDR1 is MNHEY and CDR2 is SVGAGI. V was shortened by 2 bases and J by 0 bases, with 5 bases between the two germline ends. This CDR3 has 14 amino acids. CDR3 loop: CASSYIGSNQPQHF. Here the CDR3 DNA reads TGTGCCAGCAGTTACATCGGTAGCAATCAGCCCCAGCATTTT.

DNA of the CDR3: TGTGCCAGCAGACCTTTTAGCGGGGGGAAGCACACCGGGGAGCTGTTTTTT. Translation gives CASRPFSGGKHTGELFF. The V gene is TRBV28, the J gene TRBJ2-2; 10 nucleotides align to TRBD2. V trimming: 6 bases; J trimming: 3 bases; junction bases outside the gene matches: 10. The CDR3 is 17 amino acids. Germline-derived CDR1 and CDR2 are MDHEN and SYDVKM.

The V and J genes are TRBV30 and TRBJ1-2; D gene uncertain. Germline CDR1 is GTSNPN and CDR2 is SVGIG (reference sequence). This CDR3 contains 12 residues. The germline V and J ends were trimmed by 0 bases and 7 bases, with 9 bases remaining between them. CDR3 coding DNA: TGTGCCTGGAGTGTTTTTCTCAGTGGCTACACCTTC. Its protein is CAWSVFLSGYTF.

The DNA of the CDR3 is TGTGCCAGCAGCTTGGTCTTTGACCGACTAGAGGACATTCAGTACTTC. Its protein product is CASSLVFDRLEDIQYF. J is TRBJ2-4 and V is TRBV5-6, with D possibly TRBD2 on 6 matching bases. V shed 0 bases and J shed 8 bases, with 18 bases lying between them. Germline V gives CDR1 SGHDT, CDR2 YYEEEE. The CDR3 runs to 16 residues.

The chain carries TRBV28 and TRBJ2-3; weak D call: TRBD2 (5 bases). V was cut by 2 bases and J by 1 base, with 7 bases left in between. Germline assignment: CDR1 MDHEN and CDR2 SYDVKM. The CDR3 spans 14 residues. The CDR3 DNA follows: TGTGCCAGCAGTTTAAGTAGCGGCACAGATACGCAGTATTTT. This codes for CASSLSSGTDTQYF.

This chain links TRBV4-1 with TRBJ1-3, with a weak D call TRBD1 (5 bases). Germline V lookup: CDR1 MGHRA, CDR2 YSYEKL. V lost 1 base and J lost 1, with 8 bases in between. The CDR3 is made up of 15 amino acids. The CDR3 sequence: CASSQGQGSGNTIYF. CDR3 sequence (DNA): TGCGCCAGCAGCCAAGGGCAGGGTTCTGGAAACACCATATATTTT.

The chain links TRBV4-3 to TRBJ1-2; TRBD1 matches 8 bases. Germline values: CDR1 LGHNA, CDR2 YSLEER. With 2 bases clipped from V and 5 bases from J, the junction kept 10 bases outside the gene matches. The CDR3 spans 16 residues. The CDR3 spells CASSQRPRGLGYGYTF. The CDR3 coding sequence is TGCGCCAGCAGCCAAAGGCCCAGGGGGCTAGGGTATGGCTACACCTTC.

This clone appeared a single time. The genes are TRBV30 and TRBJ1-3; unclear D gene. Per the germline V gene, CDR1 is GTSNPN and CDR2 is SVGIG (reference sequence). Deletions cut 0 bases from V and 8 bases from J, with 5 bases between. This CDR3 has 11 amino acids. DNA of the CDR3: TGTGCCTGGAGTGTACGAGACACCATATATTTT. Protein sequence: CAWSVRDTIYF.

CDR3 residues: CAIRLTAGDTQYF. The CDR3 coding sequence is TGTGCCATTCGGTTGACAGCGGGAGATACGCAGTATTTT. The chain is built from TRBV6-1 and TRBJ2-3; D perhaps matches TRBD2 (6 bases). Germline V gene sequence: CDR1 MNHNS, CDR2 SASEGT. Trimming removed 10 bases at V and 5 bases at J, with 16 bases between. CDR3 size: 13 residues.

The gene calls are TRBV9 and TRBJ2-2; D unclear. V was trimmed by 0 bases and J by 0 bases, leaving 3 bases between them. CDR1 SGDLS and CDR2 YYNGEE come from the germline V gene. The length of the CDR3 is 14 residues. DNA of the CDR3: TGTGCCAGCAGCGTAGTCTCGAACACCGGGGAGCTGTTTTTT. Its protein is CASSVVSNTGELFF.

V is TRBV7-2 and J is TRBJ2-1, with D tentatively TRBD2 (6 bases). The V and J ends lost 1 base and 8 bases respectively, with 18 bases between them. This CDR3 comprises 16 residues. CDR1 and CDR2 from the germline V gene are SGHTA and FQGNSA. The CDR3 sequence: CASSLVGALGGDEQFF. The CDR3 nucleotides read TGTGCCAGCAGCTTAGTGGGAGCTTTAGGAGGGGATGAGCAGTTCTTC.

The chain employs TRBV7-6 and TRBJ2-1; 11 bases match TRBD1. Germline values: CDR1 SGHVS, CDR2 FNYEAQ. This CDR3 is 13 amino acids long. V lost 5 bases and J lost 8; bases outside the gene matches: 2. DNA of the CDR3: TGTGCCAGCAGCCTGGGACAGGGGGATGAGCAGTTCTTC. This encodes CASSLGQGDEQFF.

This sequence joins TRBV15 and TRBJ1-4; D remains ambiguous. The CDR3 contains 11 residues. Germline V lookup: CDR1 LNHNV, CDR2 YYDKDF (reference sequence). V was cut by 8 bases and J by 10 bases, with 11 bases left in between. CDR3 DNA: TGTGCCACCGCGGGCGGGAGAAAACTGTTTTTT. Amino acids: CATAGGRKLFF.

The CDR3 coding sequence is TGTGCCAGCAGCCCCGCGATTTTAGCCAAAAACATTCAGTACTTC. This translates into CASSPAILAKNIQYF. V usage is TRBV7-9 and J usage is TRBJ2-4, with D hard to call. This CDR3 has 15 residues. Germline lookup yields CDR1 SEHNR and CDR2 FQNEAQ (reference sequence). V was shortened by 5 bases and J by 0 bases, with 11 bases between the two germline ends.

V gene TRBV4-1 combines with J gene TRBJ2-7; TRBD1 matches 8 bases. With 4 bases clipped from V and 1 base from J, the junction kept 6 bases outside the gene matches. Looked up from germline, CDR1 is MGHRA and CDR2 is YSYEKL. The CDR3 is 15 amino acids. The CDR3 spells CASSPSRQGSYEQYF. The CDR3 region has the DNA TGCGCCAGCAGCCCTTCCCGACAGGGGTCCTACGAGCAGTACTTC.

The chain couples TRBV6-5 to TRBJ1-1; D not resolved. Germline V gene lookup returns CDR1 MNHEY and CDR2 SVGAGI. This CDR3 is 15 amino acids long. The germline V and J ends were trimmed by 1 base and 0 bases, with 9 bases remaining between them. This CDR3 reads CASSYYSNMNTEAFF. In nucleotides, the CDR3 is TGTGCCAGCAGTTACTATTCCAACATGAACACTGAAGCTTTCTTT.

This chain uses TRBV7-6 with TRBJ2-5; the D is unclear. CDR3 length: 13 residues. V lost 5 bases and J lost 1, with 8 bases in between. Germline-derived CDR1 and CDR2 are SGHVS and FNYEAQ. For the CDR3, the DNA is TGTGCCAGCAGCCTTTTGTCCCAAGAGACCCAGTACTTC. It specifies CASSLLSQETQYF.

CDR3: CASSESSGANVLTF. For the CDR3, the DNA is TGTGCCAGTAGCGAGTCTTCTGGGGCCAACGTCCTGACTTTC. The J gene is TRBJ2-6, the V gene TRBV19; D gene ambiguous. Germline CDR1 reads LNHDA; CDR2 reads SQIVND (reference sequence). The CDR3 loop spans 14 amino acids. The V and J ends lost 6 bases and 1 base respectively, with 7 bases between them. The complete variable domain, with remaining parts taken from reference TRBV19 and TRBJ2-6, reads DGGITQSPKYLFRKEGQNVTLSCEQNLNHDAMYWYRQDPGQGLRLIYYSQIVNDFQKGDIAEGYSVSREKKESFPLTVTSAQKNPTAFYLCASSESSGANVLTFGAGSRLTVL.

The CDR3 nucleotides read TGTGCCAGCAGCAAACAGGTAGCGGGGGGAGGGACCGGGGAGCTGTTTTTT. Translating it yields CASSKQVAGGGTGELFF. The rearrangement joins TRBV21-1 to TRBJ2-2; the table assigns TRBD2, which was not confirmed against the DNA. TRBV21-1 is annotated as a pseudogene. The CDR3 has 17 amino acids.

The CDR3 bases are TGTGCCAGTAGTGGCCGGGACAGGGGAACCGGGGAGCTGTTTTTT. This sequence encodes CASSGRDRGTGELFF. This chain connects TRBV19 to TRBJ2-2; 10 nucleotides line up with TRBD1. V shed 5 bases and J 5 bases; nucleotides not matched to a gene: 5. This CDR3 spans 15 amino acids. Germline V gene data show CDR1 as LNHDA and CDR2 as SQIVND (reference sequence). The full variable domain, in which reference TRBV19 and TRBJ2-2 provide the parts outside the CDR3, is DGGITQSPKYLFRKEGQNVTLSCEQNLNHDAMYWYRQDPGQGLRLIYYSQIVNDFQKGDIAEGYSVSREKKESFPLTVTSAQKNPTAFYLCASSGRDRGTGELFFGEGSRLTVL.

The J gene is TRBJ1-1, the V gene TRBV19; D is possibly TRBD1 (5 bases). V lost 3 bases, J lost 0 bases, and 14 bases lay in between. The CDR3 totals 16 residues. CDR1 is LNHDA, CDR2 SQIVND, per germline (reference sequence). CDR3 DNA sequence: TGTGCCAGTAGTATGTGGGGGGGGATCATGAACACTGAAGCTTTCTTT. Translating it yields CASSMWGGIMNTEAFF.